Included here is one T cell receptor beta chain sequence, with context. From germline, CDR1 is SGHRS and CDR2 YFSETQ. Germline trimming cut 4 bases from V and 7 bases from J; bases unmatched to any gene: 3. This CDR3 is built from 13 residues. TCRdb keeps only in-frame clones here, not all; method: immunoSEQ multiplex PCR. Altogether about 22,000 clones are present, approximately 80% being singletons, with the ten largest covering approximately 4%. This entry comes from a study of CD4+ T cells in melanoma. Source material: cells from a culture (not recorded whether cultured in vitro). The chain uses TRBV5-1 and TRBJ1-2, with 11 bases fitting TRBD1. This TCR derives from a human donor with melanoma. The DNA of the CDR3 is TGCGCCAGCAGCCCGGACAGGGGGCTTGGCTACACCTTC. It yields the protein CASSPDRGLGYTF.